This T cell receptor (beta chain) appears in the sequencing data of a study of blood T cell repertoires in COVID-19. As for the study in general: Collection of acute and convalescent COVID-19 samples took place in the United States, Italy and Spain. T cells, B-cell-depleted T cells, or PBMCs provided the cDNA or gDNA that served as material.

Clones were read by immunoSEQ multiplex PCR, and TCRdb kept only the in-frame ones, dropping some. The table includes about 76,000 clones, about 90% detected once. The V and J ends lost 4 bases and 3 bases respectively, with 14 bases between them. Germline CDR1 SGHDT, CDR2 YYEEEE. The CDR3 length is 14 residues. The chain is built from TRBV5-6 and TRBJ2-7; D gene uncertain. The sample consisted of peripheral blood. The sequence derives from a human donor in a cohort sampled during active COVID-19. DNA for the CDR3: TGTGCCAGCAGCCTGGAGCGCACCTTCTACGAGCAGTACTTC. Translating it yields CASSLERTFYEQYF.